Detailed here is one TCR beta chain. This entry belongs to a study of T cell changes during pregnancy in multiple sclerosis. The CDR3 loop spans 15 amino acids. V shed 4 bases and J shed 1 base, with 9 bases lying between them. Looked up from germline, CDR1 is SGHRS and CDR2 is YFSETQ. Only in-frame clones appear in the TCRdb table, and some are missing; sequencing was by immunoSEQ multiplex PCR. The sample lists around 70,000 clones, roughly 94% occurring once. This sequence originates from a female donor with multiple sclerosis, enrolled in a pregnancy study. The chain combines TRBV5-1 with TRBJ2-6; D gene ambiguous. This material consisted of peripheral blood, taken in the third trimester of pregnancy. This chain's CDR3 is CASSVVHSGANVLTF. The CDR3 DNA reads as TGCGCCAGCAGCGTGGTCCATTCTGGGGCCAACGTCCTGACTTTC.